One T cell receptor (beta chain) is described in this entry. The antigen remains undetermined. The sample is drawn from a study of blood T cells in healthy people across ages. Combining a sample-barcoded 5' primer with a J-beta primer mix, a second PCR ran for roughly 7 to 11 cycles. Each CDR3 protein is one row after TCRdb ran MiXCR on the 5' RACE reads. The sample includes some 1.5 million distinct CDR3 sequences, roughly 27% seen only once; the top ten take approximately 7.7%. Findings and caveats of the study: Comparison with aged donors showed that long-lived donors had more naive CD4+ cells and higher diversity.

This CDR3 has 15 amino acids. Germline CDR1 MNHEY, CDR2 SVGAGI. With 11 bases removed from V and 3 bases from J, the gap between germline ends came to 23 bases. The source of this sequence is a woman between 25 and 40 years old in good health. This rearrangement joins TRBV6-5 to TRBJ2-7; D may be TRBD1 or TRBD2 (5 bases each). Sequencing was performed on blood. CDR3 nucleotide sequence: TGTGCCGGCAAACCCCCCGGGACCAATTTCTACGAGCAGTACTTC. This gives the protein CAGKPPGTNFYEQYF.